Presented here are 16 T cell receptor beta chains from one specimen sequenced in a study of CXCR3-negative and CXCR3-positive naive CD8 T cells. Via 5' RACE with UMI labels, TRB cDNA libraries were prepared. TCRdb re-called the 5' RACE reads and shows each CDR3 protein once, DNA omitted. The table for this sample gives 45,000 to 65,000 distinct CDR3 sequences. The sequencing sample was made of memory CD8+ T cells from blood. These receptors were taken from a human donor in good health. Some clones in this sample may be carry-over from other donors' samples.

This chain links TRBV29-1 with TRBJ2-5; TCRdb's assignment of TRBD1 cannot be checked, as there is no DNA. The CDR3 runs 14 residues. Germline CDR1 SQVTM, CDR2 ANQGSEA. The CDR3: CSVWDRGVQETQYF.

This sequence joins TRBV12-3 or TRBV12-4 and TRBJ1-1; no DNA is available, so the TRBD1 call from TCRdb remains unchecked. The CDR3 is 15 amino acids. The CDR3 sequence: CASSLLGQGVTEAFF.

V is TRBV20-1 and J is TRBJ2-1; TCRdb's assignment of TRBD2 cannot be checked, as there is no DNA. This CDR3 spans 12 amino acids. Germline CDR1 reads DFQATT; CDR2 reads SNEGSKA (reference sequence). CDR3 region: CSASSPGLEQFF.

The rearrangement uses TRBV4-3 and TRBJ1-4. CDR3 length: 15 amino acids. Looked up from germline, CDR1 is LGHNA and CDR2 is YSLEER. The CDR3 loop is CASSQGSGTNEKLFF.

This chain connects TRBV27 to TRBJ2-1. This CDR3 contains 16 residues. Germline V gene sequence: CDR1 MNHEY, CDR2 SMNVEV (reference sequence). The CDR3 reads CASSSMDRSSYNEQFF.

V and J are TRBV5-1 and TRBJ1-1; no DNA is available, so the TRBD1 call from TCRdb remains unchecked. The CDR3 length is 13 residues. CDR1 is SGHRS and CDR2 is YFSETQ in the germline V gene. The CDR3 sequence: CASSDGTNTEAFF.

The V call is TRBV5-6, the J call TRBJ2-7; the TCRdb call, TRBD1, lacks DNA for checking. Germline CDR1 SGHDT, CDR2 YYEEEE. The CDR3 contains 16 residues. The CDR3 loop is CASSSRTGYVTYEQYF.

CDR3: CSAIRDRNTEAFF. The gene calls are TRBV20-1 and TRBJ1-1. The germline V gene encodes CDR1 DFQATT and CDR2 SNEGSKA (reference sequence). CDR3 length: 13 residues.

The gene calls are TRBV6-5 and TRBJ2-1; TCRdb returns TRBD2, unconfirmable since there is no DNA. The CDR3 is made up of 15 amino acids. CDR1 and CDR2 from the germline V gene are MNHEY and SVGAGI. The CDR3 protein is CASKGGSYINNEQFF.

The rearrangement uses TRBV2 and TRBJ1-5. The CDR3 loop spans 17 amino acids. The germline gives CDR1 SNHLY, CDR2 FYNNEI. The CDR3 sequence is CASSGGLGLLAGQPQHF.

The J gene is TRBJ2-1, the V gene TRBV29-1; TCRdb calls TRBD1, which cannot be checked without DNA. Germline values: CDR1 SQVTM, CDR2 ANQGSEA. The CDR3 has 13 residues. CDR3 sequence reads: CSVSGPLYNEQFF.

This chain links TRBV9 with TRBJ2-5. CDR1 is SGDLS, CDR2 YYNGEE, per germline. The CDR3 spans 16 residues. The CDR3 sequence is CASSPAGDLFQETQYF.

The chain joins TRBV9 to TRBJ1-2; TCRdb reports TRBD1, a call that lacks DNA to check it against. CDR3 length: 14 residues. Germline CDR1 SGDLS, CDR2 YYNGEE. The CDR3 loop reads CASSPAAGDHGYTF.

The V and J genes are TRBV6-1 and TRBJ2-1. Looked up from germline, CDR1 is MNHNS and CDR2 is SASEGT. CDR3 length: 15 residues. The CDR3 spells CASSESGSEVDEQFF.

The V gene is TRBV4-2, the J gene TRBJ2-5; checking the TCRdb D call of TRBD1 is not possible without DNA. The germline V gene encodes CDR1 LGHNA and CDR2 YNFKEQ. The CDR3 totals 13 residues. The CDR3 is CASSITGGETQYF.

The rearrangement joins TRBV14 to TRBJ2-2. This CDR3 has 14 amino acids. Germline assignment: CDR1 SGHDN and CDR2 FVKESK. CDR3 sequence: CASSQDSVSGELFF.